One sample yielded the 12 T cell receptor beta chains listed below, sequenced in a study of vaccination and CD4 T cells after COVID-19. In TCRdb, the PCR reads were re-called with MiXCR into one record per CDR3 protein. Here the sample spans around 26,000 distinct CDR3 sequences, approximately 51% being singletons. The time point here: late sampling 161 to 241 days after vaccination in three convalescent patients. The material was CD4+ T cells from blood, obtained about 7 months after SARS-CoV-2 vaccination. Source of these receptors: a human donor who had recovered from COVID-19.

The chain joins TRBV2 to TRBJ1-5; 7 positions agree with TRBD1. Per the germline V gene, CDR1 is SNHLY and CDR2 is FYNNEI. J gave up 5 bases and V 5 bases, and 6 bases lay outside the gene matches. The CDR3 consists of 14 residues. The DNA for the CDR3 is TGTGCCAGCAGTTCCGACAGGGAGGATCAGCCCCAGCATTTT. This gives the protein CASSSDREDQPQHF. Supplemented by reference TRBV2 and TRBJ1-5, the full variable domain reads EPEVTQTPSHQVTQMGQEVILRCVPISNHLYFYWYRQILGQKVEFLVSFYNNEISEKSEIFDDQFSVERPDGSNFTLKIRSTKLEDSAMYFCASSSDREDQPQHFGDGTRLSIL.

This clonotype is deemed medium-sized. The chain employs TRBV7-2 and TRBJ2-3, with D uncertain. Trimming cost V 4 bases and J 2 bases, with 13 bases left between them. CDR3 length equals 15 residues. Germline V gives CDR1 SGHTA, CDR2 FQGNSA. The CDR3 protein is CASSSGLGYTDTQYF. CDR3 nucleotides: TGTGCCAGCAGCTCTGGTCTAGGTTACACAGATACGCAGTATTTT.

The chain joins TRBV15 to TRBJ2-5, with no clear D. The germline gives CDR1 LNHNV, CDR2 YYDKDF (reference sequence). The CDR3 contains 13 residues. The V and J ends lost 7 bases and 1 base respectively, with 10 bases between them. The CDR3 coding sequence is TGTGCCACCACTCAATTCCCCCAAGAGACCCAGTACTTC. It encodes CATTQFPQETQYF.

The J gene is TRBJ2-2, the V gene TRBV6-1; D gene uncertain. The CDR3 is made up of 14 amino acids. Germline V gene data show CDR1 as MNHNS and CDR2 as SASEGT. Deletions cut 2 bases from V and 2 bases from J, with 6 bases between. The CDR3 spells CASSETGNTGELFF. The DNA for the CDR3 is TGTGCCAGCAGTGAAACGGGCAACACCGGGGAGCTGTTTTTT.

This clonotype was counted only a few times. The genes are TRBV20-1 and TRBJ2-5, with 7 bases lining up with TRBD2. This CDR3 is built from 15 residues. In germline, CDR1 is DFQATT, CDR2 SNEGSKA (reference sequence). J was trimmed by 0 bases and V by 0 bases; bases with no gene match: 4. The CDR3 protein is CSARDILADQETQYF. In DNA form, the CDR3 reads TGCAGTGCTAGAGATATTCTAGCGGACCAAGAGACCCAGTACTTC.

This chain joins TRBV28 and TRBJ1-1; D remains unclear. The V and J ends lost 9 bases and 7 bases respectively, with 12 bases between them. The germline V gene encodes CDR1 MDHEN and CDR2 SYDVKM. The CDR3 covers 11 residues. CDR3 sequence: CASSKGFEAFF. DNA for the CDR3: TGTGCCAGTAGCAAGGGATTTGAAGCTTTCTTT.

This clonotype was picked up one time. The chain carries TRBV25-1 and TRBJ2-5; 8 bases are a match to TRBD1. The CDR3 totals 16 residues. Per the germline V gene, CDR1 is MGHDK and CDR2 is SYGVNS. V gave up 2 bases and J gave up 4 bases; unmatched junction bases: 9. The CDR3 DNA sequence: TGTGCCAGCAGTGAAATTACAGGGGGAATTGGAGAGACCCAGTACTTC. Protein: CASSEITGGIGETQYF.

In this sample, this clonotype turned up a few times. The gene calls are TRBV18 and TRBJ2-5; D gene unclear. CDR1 KGHSH and CDR2 LQKENI come from the germline V gene. The CDR3 spans 13 residues. Trimming took 0 bases from V and 3 from J, leaving 5 bases between them. DNA for the CDR3: TGTGCCAGCTCACCACCGACAAAAGAGACCCAGTACTTC. Residues: CASSPPTKETQYF.

This clonotype was observed a handful of times. The chain combines TRBV6-1 with TRBJ1-2, with D uncertain. In germline, CDR1 is MNHNS, CDR2 SASEGT. This CDR3 has 13 amino acids. V was clipped by 2 bases and J by 1 base, with 5 bases between them. The CDR3 DNA reads TGTGCCAGCAGTGAATACGGTAACTATGGCTACACCTTC. This gives the protein CASSEYGNYGYTF.

V gene TRBV7-6 combines with J gene TRBJ2-6; D perhaps matches TRBD2 (5 bases). Trimming pared 5 bases from V and 0 bases from J, leaving 8 bases between. This CDR3 region has 15 residues. Germline V gives CDR1 SGHVS, CDR2 FNYEAQ. CDR3 DNA: TGTGCCAGCAGCACGACTATCTCTGGGGCCAACGTCCTGACTTTC. It specifies CASSTTISGANVLTF.

The chain uses TRBV20-1 and TRBJ2-7; D may be TRBD2 (6 bases). In germline, CDR1 is DFQATT, CDR2 SNEGSKA (reference sequence). Deletions cut 3 bases from V and 6 bases from J, with 12 bases between. CDR3 size: 12 residues. The CDR3 bases are TGCAGTGCTAGGGTGTCGGGGGTCGAGCAGTACTTC. Residues: CSARVSGVEQYF.

The V and J genes are TRBV18 and TRBJ1-5; TRBD1 matches at 8 bases. CDR1 and CDR2 (germline): KGHSH, LQKENI. V was pared by 5 bases and J by 1 base, with 4 bases of the junction left unmatched. The CDR3 contains 15 residues. The CDR3 loop is CASSEQGASNQPQHF. The CDR3 DNA sequence: TGTGCCAGCTCAGAGCAGGGGGCGAGCAATCAGCCCCAGCATTTT.